Listed below are T cell receptor beta chains from one sample, sequenced in a study of cytomegalovirus exposure and HLA in healthy donors. The repertoire was sequenced with immunoSEQ multiplex PCR; TCRdb's copy has only in-frame clones and lacks some. The sample shows some 120,000 clones, around 80% of them seen only once. The sequencing sample was made of PBMCs. The origin of the receptors is a woman between 18 and 29 years old in good health and CMV-seropositive. Both conserved end residues are part of each CDR3. D genes are given only for firm matches. Some rows mark clone size as missing; the rest say once, few, many or name a class of expanded clone.

DNA,CDR3,size,J,V,D
TGTGCCACCAGCAGAGAGGGGCACACTGAAGCTTTCTTT,CATSREGHTEAFF,few,TRBJ1-1,TRBV15,NA
TGTGCCAGCAGACAAATAGCAGGGGACGGTGGAAACACCATATATTTT,CASRQIAGDGGNTIYF,few,TRBJ1-3,TRBV11-2,NA
TGTGCCAGCAGCCTCTTCCACAGGGTGAACACTGAAGCTTTCTTT,CASSLFHRVNTEAFF,once,TRBJ1-1,TRBV5-4,NA
TGTGCTAGCAGCCCAGATAGGACAAGTGAAAAACTGTTTTTT,CASSPDRTSEKLFF,NA,TRBJ1-4,TRBV7-7,NA
TGTGCCAGCAGCCCCCCCGGACAGGGAGAAAATGAGCAGTTCTTC,CASSPPGQGENEQFF,NA,TRBJ2-1,TRBV11-2,TRBD1
TGTGCCAGTAGTAGAGGACAGGGAAACTATGGCTACACCTTC,CASSRGQGNYGYTF,NA,TRBJ1-2,TRBV19,TRBD1
TGTGCCAGCAGTTACATTACAGGGGGAAAGGCTTTCTTT,CASSYITGGKAFF,NA,TRBJ1-1,TRBV6-5,TRBD1
TGTGCCAGCAGCTGGGGGGCTAGCGGGGTGACAGATACGCAGTATTTT,CASSWGASGVTDTQYF,NA,TRBJ2-3,TRBV5-6,TRBD2
TGTGCCATTACTAGCGACTCCTACGAGCAGTACTTC,CAITSDSYEQYF,NA,TRBJ2-7,TRBV2,TRBD2
TGTGCCAGCAGATTCGGGAGCAATCAGCCCCAGCATTTT,CASRFGSNQPQHF,NA,TRBJ1-5,TRBV28,NA
TGTGCCAGCAGTCCGTACAGGGCCGGAAAACTGTTTTTT,CASSPYRAGKLFF,once,TRBJ1-4,TRBV6-1,NA
TGCGCCAGCAGCTGGGGACAGCCTAACTATGGCTACACCTTC,CASSWGQPNYGYTF,NA,TRBJ1-2,TRBV5-1,TRBD1
TGTGCCAGCAGCTTAGTTGTGGCAGGGCAAGAGACCCAGTACTTC,CASSLVVAGQETQYF,few,TRBJ2-5,TRBV11-1,NA
TGTGCCAGCAGCCAATTGACAGGCTCTGGAAACACCATATATTTT,CASSQLTGSGNTIYF,NA,TRBJ1-3,TRBV4-2,NA
TGTGCCAGCAGCTCGATTTCGGGGACAGGATCGGACAATGAGCAGCTCTTC,CASSSISGTGSDNEQLF,NA,TRBJ2-1,TRBV7-9,TRBD1
TGTGCCAGCAGCTTGGGGACAGGGTATGGCTACACCTTC,CASSLGTGYGYTF,NA,TRBJ1-2,TRBV5-5,TRBD1
TGTGCCAGTAGTAATAGGAGGGGAGCCTATGGCTACACCTTC,CASSNRRGAYGYTF,once,TRBJ1-2,TRBV19,NA
TGCGCCAGCAGAACACTCAGGGGCCCCAGGGCAGATACGCAGTATTTT,CASRTLRGPRADTQYF,NA,TRBJ2-3,TRBV10-1,NA
TGTGCCACCGAAGAGCGGGGGGGAGATACGCAGTATTTT,CATEERGGDTQYF,NA,TRBJ2-3,TRBV6-1,TRBD2
TGCGCCAGCAGCGCACAGGGACTAGCGGGTATCGCCGGGGAGCTGTTTTTT,CASSAQGLAGIAGELFF,NA,TRBJ2-2,TRBV5-1,TRBD2
TGCGCCAGCTTTGACGGACTAGAGACCCAGTACTTC,CASFDGLETQYF,few,TRBJ2-5,TRBV10-2,NA
TGTGCCAGCAGCTTAAGGGGTATTGACACTGAAGCTTTCTTT,CASSLRGIDTEAFF,NA,TRBJ1-1,TRBV5-6,NA
TGTGCCAGCAGCTCGGCAGGTACCGGTACGCAGTATTTT,CASSSAGTGTQYF,NA,TRBJ2-3,TRBV7-3,NA
TGTGCCAGCAGCGTAGTTAGCGGAAGCTACGAGCAGTACTTC,CASSVVSGSYEQYF,NA,TRBJ2-7,TRBV9,NA
TGTGCCAGCAGGGACACCGAGTCAGGGGCCAACGTCCTGACTTTC,CASRDTESGANVLTF,NA,TRBJ2-6,TRBV6-6,NA
TGTGCCAGCAGCAAAACCCGGACTAGCGGGGGGCCCCGGGGTGAGCAGTTCTTC,CASSKTRTSGGPRGEQFF,NA,TRBJ2-1,TRBV21-1,NA
TGTGCCAGCAGTTTGGGTCCCGGCGGAGGGGCTTTCTTT,CASSLGPGGGAFF,NA,TRBJ1-1,TRBV6-5,NA
TGTGCCAGCAGCTTCGGGACTAGCGGGGGCTACGAGCAGTACTTC,CASSFGTSGGYEQYF,NA,TRBJ2-7,TRBV5-6,TRBD2
TGTGCCAGCAGGATAGGGACAGGGGGCGTGGAGACCCAGTACTTC,CASRIGTGGVETQYF,once,TRBJ2-5,TRBV6-5,TRBD1
TGCGCCAGCAGCTTGGAAGGGAGGGGCAATCAGCCCCAGCATTTT,CASSLEGRGNQPQHF,NA,TRBJ1-5,TRBV5-1,NA
TGTGCCATCAGGCCTGCAGGGTCCACTGAAGCTTTCTTT,CAIRPAGSTEAFF,NA,TRBJ1-1,TRBV10-3,NA
TGCAGTGCTAGAGCTCAGACCCAGTACTTC,CSARAQTQYF,NA,TRBJ2-5,TRBV20-1,NA
TGCAGCGTTGCTCCTTGGGACAGGGGGCTTACTGAAGCTTTCTTT,CSVAPWDRGLTEAFF,NA,TRBJ1-1,TRBV29-1,TRBD1
TGTGCCAGCAGCTTACAGGTGCTAGCGGGGGGTCTCACAGATACGCAGTATTTT,CASSLQVLAGGLTDTQYF,NA,TRBJ2-3,TRBV7-3,TRBD2
TGTGCCAGCAGCCGCAGGGACTATGGCTACACCTTC,CASSRRDYGYTF,NA,TRBJ1-2,TRBV7-2,NA
TGCGCCAGCAGCTCTGGGCAGCCAAACACTGAAGCTTTCTTT,CASSSGQPNTEAFF,NA,TRBJ1-1,TRBV5-1,NA
TGTGCCAGCAGCCCAGTGGGGGGACAGGACTCCTATGGCTACACCTTC,CASSPVGGQDSYGYTF,NA,TRBJ1-2,TRBV9,TRBD1
TGTGCCAGCAGCTTGGAGGGGGAGGGGGTGGCTTTCTTT,CASSLEGEGVAFF,NA,TRBJ1-1,TRBV5-4,NA
TGTGCCAGCTATGGAGGTAGAGGAGAAAAACTGTTTTTT,CASYGGRGEKLFF,NA,TRBJ1-4,TRBV2,NA
TGTGCCAGCTCTGGACAGGCTTTCTCTGGAAACACCATATATTTT,CASSGQAFSGNTIYF,NA,TRBJ1-3,TRBV18,TRBD1
TGTGCCAGCAGCTCAGGACTAGCGGGGTTCCAAGAGACCCAGTACTTC,CASSSGLAGFQETQYF,NA,TRBJ2-5,TRBV11-3,TRBD2
TGTGCCAGCAGCCAAGAAGGGGGCGGTGAAAAACTGTTTTTT,CASSQEGGGEKLFF,once,TRBJ1-4,TRBV4-2,TRBD1
TGTGCCAGCAGCTCATATCGGGGGATCTACGAGCAGTACTTC,CASSSYRGIYEQYF,NA,TRBJ2-7,TRBV6-5,NA
TGCGCCAGCAGCCAAGATGTCGGTTCGCAAGAGACCCAGTACTTC,CASSQDVGSQETQYF,few,TRBJ2-5,TRBV4-1,NA
TGTGCCAGCAGCTCCCCCGCTAGCGGTCAGGTTGGGGAGCAGTTCTTC,CASSSPASGQVGEQFF,NA,TRBJ2-1,TRBV7-9,TRBD2
TGTGCTAGTGCCTTCCCCGGGAAGGGGGAAGAGACCCAGTACTTC,CASAFPGKGEETQYF,NA,TRBJ2-5,TRBV12-5,NA
TGTGCCAGCAGCTTGGGGTTCGGGGGAACATACAATGAGCAGTTCTTC,CASSLGFGGTYNEQFF,NA,TRBJ2-1,TRBV5-4,NA
TGTGCCAGCAGCCAAGATGGGGGCCTCTACGAGCAGTACTTC,CASSQDGGLYEQYF,NA,TRBJ2-7,TRBV14,NA
TGTGCCAGCAGTGTATTCCTAAAAGGAGATGAAGCTTTCTTT,CASSVFLKGDEAFF,NA,TRBJ1-1,TRBV6-1,NA
TGTGCCAGCAGTGAGACAGGGCGGAATGAAAAACTGTTTTTT,CASSETGRNEKLFF,NA,TRBJ1-4,TRBV6-5,TRBD1
TGCGCCAGCAGCCAAGTCCGGGTGACCGGGGAGCTGTTTTTT,CASSQVRVTGELFF,NA,TRBJ2-2,TRBV4-1,NA
TGTGCCAGCAGCCAGGCTGGGGGTAGCGGGGGGGATGGGAGCTCCTACAATGAGCAGTTCTTC,CASSQAGGSGGDGSSYNEQFF,NA,TRBJ2-1,TRBV4-2,TRBD2
TGTGCCAGCAGTTTTGTCAGGGATAATACAGATACGCAGTATTTT,CASSFVRDNTDTQYF,NA,TRBJ2-3,TRBV27,NA
TGTGCCAGCAGCCAGCCGGGACACAGAGGCTATGGCTACACCTTC,CASSQPGHRGYGYTF,NA,TRBJ1-2,TRBV7-9,NA
TGCGCCAGCAGCCCGGACAGAGGTAATGAAAAACTGTTTTTT,CASSPDRGNEKLFF,NA,TRBJ1-4,TRBV5-1,NA
TGCGCCAGCAACCAAGTAATATCGGGCAATCAGCCCCAGCATTTT,CASNQVISGNQPQHF,NA,TRBJ1-5,TRBV4-1,NA
TGCGCCAGCAGTCAATCTGCTACAGGGAACAACTGGGACGAGCAGTACTTC,CASSQSATGNNWDEQYF,NA,TRBJ2-7,TRBV23-1,NA
TGTGCCAGCAGCTTGACAGGGGTCCGCTCTGGGGCCAACGTCCTGACTTTC,CASSLTGVRSGANVLTF,NA,TRBJ2-6,TRBV7-2,TRBD1
TGTGCCGCGGGTTGGACGGAGTACCAAGAGACCCAGTACTTC,CAAGWTEYQETQYF,NA,TRBJ2-5,TRBV30,NA
TGTGCCAGCAGAATCCGGGGAGCCGGGGAGCTGTTTTTT,CASRIRGAGELFF,NA,TRBJ2-2,TRBV27,NA